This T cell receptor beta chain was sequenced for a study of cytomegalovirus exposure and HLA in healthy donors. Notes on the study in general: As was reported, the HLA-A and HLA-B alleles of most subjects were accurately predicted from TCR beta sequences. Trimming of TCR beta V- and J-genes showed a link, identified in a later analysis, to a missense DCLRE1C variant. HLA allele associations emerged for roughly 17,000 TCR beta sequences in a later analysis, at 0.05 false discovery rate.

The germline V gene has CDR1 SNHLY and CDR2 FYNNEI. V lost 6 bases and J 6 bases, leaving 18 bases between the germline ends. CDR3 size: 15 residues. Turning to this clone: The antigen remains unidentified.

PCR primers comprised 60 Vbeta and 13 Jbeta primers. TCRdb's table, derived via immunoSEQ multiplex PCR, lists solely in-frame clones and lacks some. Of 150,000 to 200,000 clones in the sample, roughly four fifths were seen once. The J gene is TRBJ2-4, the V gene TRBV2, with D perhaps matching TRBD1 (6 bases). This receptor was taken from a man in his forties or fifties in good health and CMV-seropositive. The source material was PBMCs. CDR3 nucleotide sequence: TGTGCCAGCAGGGGAGACTGGGGGCTTCCAAACATTCAGTACTTC. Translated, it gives CASRGDWGLPNIQYF.